These T cell receptor beta chains were read from a single sample in a study of response to subunit inactivated influenza vaccine. TCRdb used MiXCR to reprocess the RT-PCR reads, holding one entry per CDR3 protein. The sample has just over 300,000 distinct CDR3 sequences; about a fifth are singletons. This material consisted of PBMCs from blood, taken about 19 months after vaccination. The receptor set was obtained from a man aged 45 to 75 who received an inactivated influenza vaccine. CDR3s include the opening cysteine and the closing phenylalanine or tryptophan.

CDR3 protein: CAWRTPGGQPQHF
V gene: TRBV30

CDR3 protein: CASSDDSPASGYTF
V gene: TRBV2

CDR3 protein: CASTPTGFSGNTIYF
V gene: TRBV19

CDR3 protein: CASSPRDTWGETQYF
V gene: TRBV12-3/TRBV12-4

CDR3 protein: CSVGARVGTEAFF
V gene: TRBV29-1

CDR3 protein: CASSTFPGQGNSPLHF
V gene: TRBV12-3/TRBV12-4

CDR3 protein: CASSLIMTKGGYTF
V gene: TRBV5-1

CDR3 protein: CASSESPLGGRGYTF
V gene: TRBV2

CDR3 protein: CASWRPGLSTGELFF
V gene: TRBV6-1

CDR3 protein: CASRFQGPATEAFF
V gene: TRBV7-2

CDR3 protein: CASSLYGFPRDRGRDANTGELFF
V gene: TRBV28

CDR3 protein: CASSPERGLQYF
V gene: TRBV4-2

CDR3 protein: CASSLSAGVSDTQYF
V gene: TRBV12-3/TRBV12-4

CDR3 protein: CASSLHLVNTEAFF
V gene: TRBV27

CDR3 protein: CSAPAYAGTGGGYTF
V gene: TRBV20-1

CDR3 protein: CASSWGDIGNTEAFF
V gene: TRBV27

CDR3 protein: CASAPWGGYGYTF
V gene: TRBV5-5

CDR3 protein: CASSLRTGSYQPQHF
V gene: TRBV28

CDR3 protein: CSVGSSGREQFF
V gene: TRBV29-1

CDR3 protein: CSVAGLAGVTQYF
V gene: TRBV29-1

CDR3 protein: CASSSQGNNQPQHF
V gene: TRBV6-2/TRBV6-3

CDR3 protein: CASSFHYDTEAFF
V gene: TRBV7-3

CDR3 protein: CASSVTKNNEQFF
V gene: TRBV7-8

CDR3 protein: CSAFTGGTGELFF
V gene: TRBV20-1

CDR3 protein: CASSLVSANEKLFF
V gene: TRBV7-2

CDR3 protein: CASSLHGQRNTQYF
V gene: TRBV4-3

CDR3 protein: CASSLMSNTDTQYF
V gene: TRBV5-6

CDR3 protein: CASSQGQAYATNEKLFF
V gene: TRBV4-3

CDR3 protein: CASSYADGSNYGYTF
V gene: TRBV4-2

CDR3 protein: CASSRGQDKTYGYTF
V gene: TRBV7-2

CDR3 protein: CASSSGVATEAFF
V gene: TRBV3-1

CDR3 protein: CANMDRDQETQYF
V gene: TRBV19

CDR3 protein: CASSLVAGRGQETQYF
V gene: TRBV18

CDR3 protein: CASSQGLAGGPGNEQFF
V gene: TRBV3-1

CDR3 protein: CASSFGGKGKLFF
V gene: TRBV5-1

CDR3 protein: CASRSRGCDIEKLFF
V gene: TRBV23-1

CDR3 protein: CASSPDFNEQFF
V gene: TRBV11-2

CDR3 protein: CASSLWGQGTHEQFF
V gene: TRBV27

CDR3 protein: CSVARGDLNNEQFF
V gene: TRBV29-1

CDR3 protein: CASSFIDLSSEKLFF
V gene: TRBV12-3/TRBV12-4

CDR3 protein: CASRRWGSNYGYTF
V gene: TRBV5-4

CDR3 protein: CASSHGTSAAYEQYF
V gene: TRBV4-3

CDR3 protein: CASSPTGQGNYGYTF
V gene: TRBV18

CDR3 protein: CASSLGSGTGSPLHF
V gene: TRBV12-3/TRBV12-4

CDR3 protein: CASSRIGGSLTGELFF
V gene: TRBV27

CDR3 protein: CASSDRGTHNSPLHF
V gene: TRBV2

CDR3 protein: CASSDIGGRVNTEAFF
V gene: TRBV2

CDR3 protein: CASSLYGTLRGYSNQPQHF
V gene: TRBV28

CDR3 protein: CRGDRGDTEAFF
V gene: TRBV20-1

CDR3 protein: CASSASGTVNEKLFF
V gene: TRBV6-1

CDR3 protein: CASSPQAGTDTQYF
V gene: TRBV7-8

CDR3 protein: CSVGLARWNEQFF
V gene: TRBV29-1

CDR3 protein: CSAPGAGSRYEQYF
V gene: TRBV20-1

CDR3 protein: CASSQGMKDNSPLHF
V gene: TRBV4-2

CDR3 protein: CASSIAGAPYEQYF
V gene: TRBV19

CDR3 protein: CAILKRGPANIQYF
V gene: TRBV12-3/TRBV12-4

CDR3 protein: CASSLETSAYNEQFF
V gene: TRBV27

CDR3 protein: CASSAGTGRTPLHF
V gene: TRBV19

CDR3 protein: CSIGQGARNEQFF
V gene: TRBV29-1

CDR3 protein: CSAKLAGGTDTQYF
V gene: TRBV20-1